These 31 T cell receptor beta chains came from one sample sequenced in a study of blood T cell repertoires in COVID-19. TCRdb keeps only in-frame clones here, not all; method: immunoSEQ multiplex PCR. The sample lists a few hundred thousand clones, roughly nine tenths occurring once. Sequencing input: PBMCs or T cells enriched from blood (not recorded which). These receptors were taken from a woman aged 25 to 39 who had recovered from COVID-19.

The gene calls are TRBV6-6 and TRBJ2-2, with D maybe TRBD2 (7 bases). Trimming took 5 bases from V and 2 from J, leaving 15 bases between them. Germline CDR1 and CDR2: MNHNY and SVGAGI (reference sequence). This CDR3 contains 16 residues. CDR3 in amino acids: CASSPPGGPNTGELFF. Here the CDR3 DNA reads TGTGCCAGCAGTCCCCCGGGGGGCCCCAACACCGGGGAGCTGTTTTTT.

Concerning this clone: Different DNA sequences within this sample yield the same CDR3. The chain carries TRBV19 and TRBJ1-1; D unresolved. The V end was cut by 3 bases, the J end by 1 base, with 6 bases between. CDR3 length: 13 amino acids. Germline V gives CDR1 LNHDA, CDR2 SQIVND (reference sequence). The CDR3 spells CASSIKRNTEAFF. CDR3 coding DNA: TGTGCCAGTAGTATTAAGAGGAACACTGAAGCTTTCTTT.

CDR3: CASSNPTGGSNQPQHF. CDR3 coding DNA: TGTGCCAGTAGTAACCCGACAGGCGGTAGCAATCAGCCCCAGCATTTT. The J gene is TRBJ1-5, the V gene TRBV19, with a possible D match to TRBD1 (6 bases). Trimming removed 4 bases from V and 0 bases from J, with 13 bases in between. Germline assignment: CDR1 LNHDA and CDR2 SQIVND (reference sequence). The CDR3 extends over 16 amino acids.

This chain links TRBV3-1 (or the pseudogene TRBV3-2) with TRBJ1-4; possible D gene TRBD1, 6 bases. Germline V gene lookup returns CDR1 LGHDT and CDR2 YNNKEL (reference sequence). The CDR3 consists of 14 residues. Trimming stripped 1 base from V and 8 bases from J, with 11 bases between. CDR3 nucleotide sequence: TGTGCCAGCAGCCAAGGTCAGGGGCGCGAAAAACTGTTTTTT. Protein product: CASSQGQGREKLFF.

CDR3 amino acids: CASSPSGTGLTDTQYF. CDR3 sequence (DNA): TGTGCCAGCAGTCCCTCCGGGACAGGTCTCACAGATACGCAGTATTTT. The chain recombines TRBV27 with TRBJ2-3; TRBD1 matches 8 bases. This CDR3 comprises 16 residues. V lost 5 bases, J lost 2 bases, and 9 bases stayed unmatched. The germline gives CDR1 MNHEY, CDR2 SMNVEV (reference sequence).

This chain connects TRBV19 to TRBJ2-3, with a possible D match to TRBD1 (7 bases). This CDR3 is 16 amino acids long. The V end was cut by 6 bases, the J end by 2 bases, with 18 bases between. The germline V gene encodes CDR1 LNHDA and CDR2 SQIVND (reference sequence). CDR3 coding DNA: TGTGCCAGTAGCAAAATAGGCAGGGGGGCCACAGATACGCAGTATTTT. It encodes CASSKIGRGATDTQYF.

The gene calls are TRBV19 and TRBJ1-5; 12 bases agree with TRBD1. The CDR3 covers 15 residues. J gave up 6 bases and V 3 bases, and 3 bases lay outside the gene matches. Germline CDR1 reads LNHDA; CDR2 reads SQIVND (reference sequence). The CDR3 protein is CASSMGTGGGQPQHF. CDR3 nucleotide sequence: TGTGCCAGTAGTATGGGGACAGGGGGCGGTCAGCCCCAGCATTTT. The variable domain in full, completed from reference TRBV19 and TRBJ1-5, reads DGGITQSPKYLFRKEGQNVTLSCEQNLNHDAMYWYRQDPGQGLRLIYYSQIVNDFQKGDIAEGYSVSREKKESFPLTVTSAQKNPTAFYLCASSMGTGGGQPQHFGDGTRLSIL.

CDR3 in DNA: TGTGCCAGCAGCCCCCGGACAGGGGGAGAGACCCAGTACTTC. It translates to CASSPRTGGETQYF. This chain joins TRBV9 and TRBJ2-5, with TRBD1 matching 10 bases. The germline V gene encodes CDR1 SGDLS and CDR2 YYNGEE. This CDR3 has 14 amino acids. V lost 4 bases and J lost 4; bases outside the gene matches: 4.

The chain recombines TRBV27 with TRBJ1-3, with D tentatively TRBD1 (5 bases). CDR1 is MNHEY, CDR2 SMNVEV, per germline (reference sequence). V was trimmed by 1 base and J by 2 bases, leaving 9 bases between them. This CDR3 comprises 15 residues. CDR3 amino acids: CASSLYRGPGNTIYF. The CDR3 DNA is TGTGCCAGCAGTTTATATAGGGGCCCTGGAAACACCATATATTTT.

The CDR3 protein is CASSPRQTSNQPQHF. The CDR3 bases are TGTGCCAGCTCACCAAGACAGACCAGCAATCAGCCCCAGCATTTT. The chain uses TRBV18 and TRBJ1-5; tentative D call: TRBD1 (5 bases). The V end was cut by 2 bases, the J end by 1 base, with 9 bases between. Per the germline V gene, CDR1 is KGHSH and CDR2 is LQKENI. This CDR3 region has 15 residues.

This chain connects TRBV15 to TRBJ2-5; 7 bases agree with TRBD1. There are 17 residues in the CDR3. V was pared by 0 bases and J by 5 bases, with 12 bases of the junction left unmatched. Germline CDR1 and CDR2: LNHNV and YYDKDF (reference sequence). CDR3 bases: TGTGCCACCAGCAGAGATATTCTGGAAGGGGGCCGGGAGACCCAGTACTTC. Its translation: CATSRDILEGGRETQYF.

The rearrangement uses TRBV7-9 and TRBJ1-1; the match to TRBD1 covers 9 bases. The CDR3 is made up of 14 amino acids. Germline V gives CDR1 SEHNR, CDR2 FQNEAQ (reference sequence). J gave up 5 bases and V 7 bases, and 8 bases lay outside the gene matches. CDR3: CASTFQDRGTEAFF. The DNA for the CDR3 is TGTGCCAGCACCTTCCAGGACAGGGGTACTGAAGCTTTCTTT.

V and J are TRBV11-2 and TRBJ1-1; 9 bases match TRBD1. Trimming at V came to 1 base and at J to 7 bases, leaving 13 bases not matched to a gene. The length of the CDR3 is 17 residues. Looked up from germline, CDR1 is SGHAT and CDR2 is FQNNGV. The CDR3 region has the DNA TGTGCCAGCAGCTTAGCCCTACAGGGGGCGGGAATCGGTGAAGCTTTCTTT. This translates into CASSLALQGAGIGEAFF.

The chain joins TRBV27 to TRBJ2-3; TRBD2 matches at 11 bases. With V trimmed by 2 bases and J by 2 bases, 12 bases remained unmatched. This CDR3 is built from 19 residues. CDR1 and CDR2 (germline): MNHEY, SMNVEV (reference sequence). The CDR3 bases are TGTGCCAGCAGTTTAAGGATTCGGGCTAGCGGGGGGCACACAGATACGCAGTATTTT. Translation: CASSLRIRASGGHTDTQYF.

The V gene is TRBV29-1, the J gene TRBJ2-7, with 8 bases lining up with TRBD2. The CDR3 contains 11 residues. The ends lost 7 bases at V and 6 bases at J; junction bases unmatched: 5. CDR1 is SQVTM, CDR2 ANQGSEA, per germline. CDR3 amino acids: CSAKRGTEQYF. In nucleotides, the CDR3 is TGCAGCGCCAAGCGGGGGACCGAGCAGTACTTC.

This rearrangement joins TRBV4-2 to TRBJ2-3, with a tentative D call TRBD2 (5 bases). The ends were cut back, 2 bases at V and 1 base at J, with 16 bases in the middle. The CDR3 loop spans 17 amino acids. Germline loops: CDR1 LGHNA, CDR2 YNFKEQ. DNA of the CDR3: TGTGCCAGCAGCCAACTAAATCTCGGACTCGGCACAGATACGCAGTATTTT. The encoded protein is CASSQLNLGLGTDTQYF.

The chain has TRBV2 and TRBJ1-5; D is ambiguous. Germline V gene data show CDR1 as SNHLY and CDR2 as FYNNEI. The CDR3 is 14 amino acids. Trimming left V 6 bases short and J 0 bases short, with 9 bases between. CDR3 DNA sequence: TGTGCCAGCAGCCAGGTCAATAGCAATCAGCCCCAGCATTTT. As protein: CASSQVNSNQPQHF.

This chain uses TRBV3-1 (or the pseudogene TRBV3-2) with TRBJ2-1, with a possible D match to TRBD2 (5 bases). Germline values: CDR1 LGHDT, CDR2 YNNKEL (reference sequence). Trimming stripped 1 base from V and 4 bases from J, with 11 bases between. CDR3 length equals 15 residues. CDR3 DNA sequence: TGTGCCAGCAGCCAAGTAGGGAGCGTGTACAATGAGCAGTTCTTC. Translation: CASSQVGSVYNEQFF.

The chain carries TRBV6-5 and TRBJ1-3; 7 bases are shared with TRBD1. Losses at the gene ends were 5 bases for V and 4 bases for J; bases not matched to a gene: 5. CDR1 and CDR2 (germline): MNHEY, SVGAGI. CDR3 length: 14 residues. Here the CDR3 DNA reads TGTGCCAGCAGTCACCGACAGGGCGGAAACACCATATATTTT. Translation: CASSHRQGGNTIYF.

V and J are TRBV28 and TRBJ1-1, with 9 bases that match TRBD1. Germline CDR1 MDHEN, CDR2 SYDVKM. The V and J ends lost 2 bases and 5 bases, in that order; junction bases with no gene match: 3. This CDR3 has 14 residues. The chain's CDR3 is CASSLEGQGTEAFF. CDR3 nucleotide sequence: TGTGCCAGCAGTTTAGAAGGACAGGGGACTGAAGCTTTCTTT. Full variable domain (rest looked up from reference TRBV28 and TRBJ1-1): DVKVTQSSRYLVKRTGEKVFLECVQDMDHENMFWYRQDPGLGLRLIYFSYDVKMKEKGDIPEGYSVSREKKERFSLILESASTNQTSMYLCASSLEGQGTEAFFGQGTRLTVV.

V gene TRBV6-5 combines with J gene TRBJ2-7, with unresolved D. Between the trimmed V and J ends, which lost 8 bases and 2 bases, there was a span of 16 bases. This CDR3 has 14 amino acids. From germline, CDR1 is MNHEY and CDR2 SVGAGI. CDR3 DNA sequence: TGTGCCAGCCGACTTGGAGTCCGAACCTACGAGCAGTACTTC. This encodes CASRLGVRTYEQYF.

V is TRBV4-3 and J is TRBJ2-1; 9 positions match TRBD1. J gave up 3 bases and V 0 bases, and 6 bases lay outside the gene matches. The germline CDR1 and CDR2 sequences are LGHNA and YSLEER. This CDR3 contains 17 residues. The CDR3 here is CASSQDYGTGYYNEQFF. Written as DNA, the CDR3 is TGCGCCAGCAGCCAAGATTACGGGACAGGGTACTACAATGAGCAGTTCTTC.

The chain joins TRBV6-5 to TRBJ1-5, with D possibly being TRBD1 (5 bases). CDR3 length: 16 amino acids. CDR1 is MNHEY and CDR2 is SVGAGI in the germline V gene. V dropped 0 bases and J dropped 3 bases, with 12 bases sitting between them. The CDR3 here is CASSYSSQGFNQPQHF. In nucleotides, the CDR3 is TGTGCCAGCAGTTACTCGTCGCAGGGCTTCAATCAGCCCCAGCATTTT.

The chain combines TRBV5-1 with TRBJ2-3; 15 bases map to TRBD2. The germline CDR1 and CDR2 sequences are SGHRS and YFSETQ. The J segment lost 5 bases and the V segment lost 4 bases, leaving 8 bases of the junction unmatched. CDR3 length: 17 amino acids. CDR3 protein: CASSPGLAGGSGDTQYF. The CDR3 DNA reads TGCGCCAGCAGCCCAGGACTAGCGGGGGGGTCTGGAGATACGCAGTATTTT.

The chain employs TRBV6-1 and TRBJ2-1; D gene unclear. V was clipped by 2 bases and J by 3 bases, with 5 bases between them. In germline, CDR1 is MNHNS, CDR2 SASEGT. CDR3 length equals 13 residues. The CDR3, as DNA: TGTGCCAGCAGTGAAAGTAGCTACAATGAGCAGTTCTTC. Protein product: CASSESSYNEQFF.

The V call is TRBV28, the J call TRBJ1-3; D ambiguous. Germline V gene lookup returns CDR1 MDHEN and CDR2 SYDVKM. The CDR3 has 14 residues. Trimming removed 4 bases at V and 6 bases at J, with 13 bases between. In DNA form, the CDR3 reads TGTGCCAGCAGTTCAAGCGGTGTTCAAAACACCATATATTTT. It specifies CASSSSGVQNTIYF.

This clone was seen only once. The gene calls are TRBV6-5 and TRBJ1-4; D is unclear. CDR1 and CDR2 (germline): MNHEY, SVGAGI. Trimming cost V 7 bases and J 0 bases, with 12 bases left between them. The CDR3 extends over 15 amino acids. The CDR3 DNA follows: TGTGCCAGCACGACGACATATTCAACTAATGAAAAACTGTTTTTT. Amino acid sequence: CASTTTYSTNEKLFF.

The chain joins TRBV5-3 to TRBJ2-3; D may be TRBD1 (5 bases). TRBV5-3 is designated an ORF whose function remains uncertain. V was clipped by 0 bases and J by 2 bases, with 7 bases between them. The CDR3 totals 14 residues. The CDR3: CARSLVGLTDTQYF. DNA of the CDR3: TGTGCCAGAAGCTTGGTGGGGCTCACAGATACGCAGTATTTT.

This chain uses TRBV5-1 with TRBJ1-4; TRBD1 matches at 7 bases. After removal of 5 bases from V and 3 bases from J, the junction contained 4 bases not matched to a gene. The CDR3 spans 14 residues. Germline CDR1 reads SGHRS; CDR2 reads YFSETQ. CDR3 in DNA: TGCGCCAGCAGGGAGGGGGCAGCTAATGAAAAACTGTTTTTT. It encodes CASREGAANEKLFF.

The chain combines TRBV28 with TRBJ2-4, with a weak D call TRBD1 (5 bases). Deletions cut 2 bases from V and 0 bases from J, with 11 bases between. Germline CDR1 MDHEN, CDR2 SYDVKM. This CDR3 has 16 amino acids. The CDR3 region has the DNA TGTGCCAGCAGTTTAGGGGCTGTAATAGCCAAAAACATTCAGTACTTC. Protein sequence: CASSLGAVIAKNIQYF.

The chain has TRBV4-2 and TRBJ1-1; D may be TRBD1 (6 bases). V was clipped by 0 bases and J by 4 bases, with 15 bases between them. The length of the CDR3 is 16 residues. Germline V gives CDR1 LGHNA, CDR2 YNFKEQ. The CDR3 region has the DNA TGTGCCAGCAGCCAAGATGAGGGGGTAGGTGCCACTGAAGCTTTCTTT. The encoded protein is CASSQDEGVGATEAFF.